Detailed here is one T cell receptor (beta chain). These data belong to a study of blood T cell repertoires in COVID-19. Repertoires were generated with immunoSEQ multiplex PCR, while TCRdb's copy carries only in-frame clones and drops some. The data show around 99,000 clones, with 60% to 85% seen just once and around a sixth held by the top ten. In germline, CDR1 is SNHLY, CDR2 FYNNEI. The CDR3 consists of 15 residues. V shed 4 bases and J 7 bases; nucleotides not matched to a gene: 4. Sequences were obtained from peripheral blood. The TCR comes from a woman of 80 years or more with active or convalescent COVID-19. The genes are TRBV2 and TRBJ1-4; 12 bases are shared with TRBD1. Here the CDR3 DNA reads TGTGCCAGCAGTGTTGGGACAGGGGGCAGTGAAAAACTGTTTTTT. Translation gives CASSVGTGGSEKLFF.